Below, one TCR beta chain is given with its context. The antigen remains undetermined. Looked up from germline, CDR1 is ENHRY and CDR2 is SYGVKD. V shed 4 bases and J 10 bases; nucleotides not matched to a gene: 15. The CDR3 is 16 amino acids. As handled by the study authors: Filtering differed for immunoSEQ, which gave only junction sequences without quality scores. The method was immunoSEQ multiplex PCR; TCRdb's version includes in-frame clones alone and lacks a portion of them. D and trimming come from the DNA, and the V and J calls and clone size come from that table. The sample has 550,000 to 700,000 clones, 60% to 75% seen once; the top ten hold more than 1.5%. The data stem from a study of shared clonotypes between healthy human individuals. Findings and caveats of the study: How much donors shared clonotypes was expected to be affected by sequencing depth. Naive CD4 clonotypes overlapped across a handful of donors at roughly 5.1%.

This TCR was recovered from a woman in her thirties in good health. The V and J genes are TRBV10-3 and TRBJ2-3, with TRBD2 matching over 9 bases. Source material: memory CD4+ T cells sorted from blood. The subset denotes: CD45RA-negative fraction. CDR3 protein: CAISVGDGREGSAQYF. In nucleotides, the CDR3 is TGTGCCATCAGTGTCGGCGACGGGCGGGAGGGGTCAGCGCAGTATTTT.